This T cell receptor beta chain was found in a study of blood T cell repertoires in COVID-19. Trimming removed 3 bases from V and 0 bases from J; junction bases left unmatched: 10. The CDR3 has 17 amino acids. Germline lookup yields CDR1 SGDLS and CDR2 YYNGEE. Clones were read by immunoSEQ multiplex PCR, and TCRdb kept only the in-frame ones, dropping some. Among 100,000 or so clones listed, roughly 85% were seen once. The sequenced sample consisted of peripheral blood. The clonotype comes from a middle-aged man with acute or convalescent COVID-19. V gene TRBV9 combines with J gene TRBJ2-7; 9 bases match TRBD2. Here the CDR3 DNA reads TGTGCCAGCAGCGACCACAATACGACTAGCGGCTCCTACGAGCAGTACTTC. This codes for CASSDHNTTSGSYEQYF.